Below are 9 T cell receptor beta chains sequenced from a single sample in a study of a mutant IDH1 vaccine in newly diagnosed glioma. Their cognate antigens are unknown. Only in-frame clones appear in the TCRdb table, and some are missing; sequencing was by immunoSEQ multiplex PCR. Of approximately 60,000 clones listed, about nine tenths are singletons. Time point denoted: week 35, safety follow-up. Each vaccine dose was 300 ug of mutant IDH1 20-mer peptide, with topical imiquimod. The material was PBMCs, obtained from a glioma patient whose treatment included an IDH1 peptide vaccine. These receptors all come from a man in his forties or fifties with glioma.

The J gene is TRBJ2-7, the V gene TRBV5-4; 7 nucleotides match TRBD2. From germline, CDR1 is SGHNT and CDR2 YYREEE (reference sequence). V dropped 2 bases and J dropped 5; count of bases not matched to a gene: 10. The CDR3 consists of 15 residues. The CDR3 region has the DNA TGTGCCAGCAGCTTTTTTGAGCGGGATTGGAACGAGCAGTACTTC. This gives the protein CASSFFERDWNEQYF. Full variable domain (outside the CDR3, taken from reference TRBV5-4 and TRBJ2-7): ETGVTQSPTHLIKTRGQQVTLRCSSQSGHNTVSWYQQALGQGPQFIFQYYREEENGRGNFPPRFSGLQFPNYSSELNVNALELDDSALYLCASSFFERDWNEQYFGPGTRLTVT.

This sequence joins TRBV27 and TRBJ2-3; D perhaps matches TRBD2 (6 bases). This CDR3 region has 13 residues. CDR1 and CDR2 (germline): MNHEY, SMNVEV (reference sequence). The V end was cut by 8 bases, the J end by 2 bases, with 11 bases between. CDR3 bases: TGTGCCAGCGTGGGACTGATCACAGATACGCAGTATTTT. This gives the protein CASVGLITDTQYF.

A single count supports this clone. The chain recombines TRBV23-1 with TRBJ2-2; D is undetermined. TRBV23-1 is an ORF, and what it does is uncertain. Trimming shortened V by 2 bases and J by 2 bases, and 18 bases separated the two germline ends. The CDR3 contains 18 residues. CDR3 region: CASSQLWTDALNTGELFF. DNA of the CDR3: TGCGCCAGCAGTCAACTTTGGACGGACGCACTTAACACCGGGGAGCTGTTTTTT.

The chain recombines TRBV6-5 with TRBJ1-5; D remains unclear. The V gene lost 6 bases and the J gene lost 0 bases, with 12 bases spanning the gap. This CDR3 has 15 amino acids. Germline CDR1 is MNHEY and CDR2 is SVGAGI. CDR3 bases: TGTGCCAGCAGCCTAGACGGGTTTAGCAATCAGCCCCAGCATTTT. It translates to CASSLDGFSNQPQHF.

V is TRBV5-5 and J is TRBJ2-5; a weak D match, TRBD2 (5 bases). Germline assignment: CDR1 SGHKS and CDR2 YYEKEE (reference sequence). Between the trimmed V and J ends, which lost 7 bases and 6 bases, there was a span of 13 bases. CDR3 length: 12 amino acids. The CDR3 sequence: CASVSGKKTQYF. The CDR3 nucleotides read TGTGCCAGCGTCTCGGGAAAAAAGACCCAGTACTTC.

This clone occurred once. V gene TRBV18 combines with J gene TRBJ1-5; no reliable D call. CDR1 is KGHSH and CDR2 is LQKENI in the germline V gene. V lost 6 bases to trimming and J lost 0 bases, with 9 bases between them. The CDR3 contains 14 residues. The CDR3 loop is CASSSTDSNQPQHF. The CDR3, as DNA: TGTGCCAGCTCTTCCACCGATAGCAATCAGCCCCAGCATTTT.

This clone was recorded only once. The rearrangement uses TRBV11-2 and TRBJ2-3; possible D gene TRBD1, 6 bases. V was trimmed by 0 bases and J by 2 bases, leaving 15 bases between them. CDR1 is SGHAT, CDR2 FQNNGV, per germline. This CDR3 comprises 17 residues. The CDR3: CASSLDGRGWDTDTQYF. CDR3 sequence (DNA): TGTGCCAGCAGCTTAGACGGCAGGGGATGGGACACAGATACGCAGTATTTT.

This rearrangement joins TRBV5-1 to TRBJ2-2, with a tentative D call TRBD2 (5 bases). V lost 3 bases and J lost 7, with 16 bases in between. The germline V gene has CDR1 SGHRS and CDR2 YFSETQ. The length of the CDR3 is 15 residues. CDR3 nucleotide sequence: TGCGCCAGCAGCTCGATCCTAGCCTGGGACGGGGAGCTGTTTTTT. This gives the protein CASSSILAWDGELFF.

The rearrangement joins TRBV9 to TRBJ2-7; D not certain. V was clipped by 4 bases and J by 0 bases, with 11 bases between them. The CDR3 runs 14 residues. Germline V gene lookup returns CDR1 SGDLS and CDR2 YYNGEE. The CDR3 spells CASSPFGDSYEQYF. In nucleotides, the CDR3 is TGTGCCAGCAGCCCATTTGGAGACTCCTACGAGCAGTACTTC.